The 30 T cell receptor beta chains below all came from one sample that was sequenced in a study of sequential checkpoint blockade in melanoma. Here immunoSEQ multiplex PCR was the method, and the copy in TCRdb shows in-frame clones only, minus some. The sample yields about 21,000 clones, roughly 30% seen once. Treatment: randomized to nivolumab then ipilimumab (arm A) or the reverse (arm B). Sequencing was performed on tumor tissue (inferred from file names), taken from a patient given nivolumab and ipilimumab in sequence. These receptors came from a human donor with melanoma.

This clone was counted a few times. This rearrangement joins TRBV11-3 to TRBJ2-7; 8 positions match TRBD1. V shed 6 bases and J 3 bases; nucleotides not matched to a gene: 10. Per the germline V gene, CDR1 is SGHNT and CDR2 is YENEEA. There are 15 residues in the CDR3. The CDR3 sequence: CASSLTWTGNYEQYF. CDR3 nucleotides: TGTGCCAGCAGTTTGACCTGGACAGGGAACTACGAGCAGTACTTC.

In this sample, this clone is medium-sized. This chain uses TRBV25-1 with TRBJ1-4; TRBD1 aligns across 12 bases. The V and J ends lost 1 base and 10 bases, in that order; junction bases with no gene match: 1. The CDR3 contains 14 residues. CDR1 MGHDK and CDR2 SYGVNS come from the germline V gene. CDR3 in amino acids: CASSELGQGAKLFF. The CDR3, as DNA: TGTGCCAGCAGTGAATTGGGACAGGGGGCAAAACTGTTTTTT.

The chain combines TRBV5-1 with TRBJ2-3, with 11 nucleotides matching TRBD1. The CDR3 is made up of 16 amino acids. The germline V gene has CDR1 SGHRS and CDR2 YFSETQ. With 3 bases clipped from V and 6 bases from J, the junction kept 9 bases outside the gene matches. The CDR3, as DNA: TGCGCCAGCAGCTCAGGACAGGGGGCAGGTTCGGATACGCAGTATTTT. It yields the protein CASSSGQGAGSDTQYF.

This clone was seen a single time. This chain joins TRBV5-1 and TRBJ2-1; D might be TRBD1 or TRBD2, each matching 5 bases. Germline lookup yields CDR1 SGHRS and CDR2 YFSETQ. Trimming shortened V by 4 bases and J by 8 bases, and 16 bases separated the two germline ends. The CDR3 spans 14 residues. The CDR3 is CASSLRSRGDEQFF. CDR3 bases: TGCGCCAGCAGCCTTCGTAGCCGAGGGGATGAGCAGTTCTTC.

The rearrangement uses TRBV5-1 and TRBJ2-2; D gene unclear. V was cut by 4 bases and J by 4 bases, with 14 bases left in between. CDR1 and CDR2 (germline): SGHRS, YFSETQ. There are 15 residues in the CDR3. CDR3 protein: CASSDASSLTGELFF. CDR3 DNA: TGCGCCAGCAGCGACGCGTCCTCTCTCACCGGGGAGCTGTTTTTT.

The J gene is TRBJ1-1, the V gene TRBV5-1; D not certain. The germline V gene has CDR1 SGHRS and CDR2 YFSETQ. This CDR3 contains 14 residues. The V end was cut by 4 bases, the J end by 1 base, with 11 bases between. The CDR3 nucleotides read TGCGCCAGCAGCCCCGTTGCGAGGAACACTGAAGCTTTCTTT. Residues: CASSPVARNTEAFF.

The V and J genes are TRBV19 and TRBJ2-1; the match to TRBD2 covers 9 bases. J was trimmed by 4 bases and V by 3 bases; bases with no gene match: 10. This CDR3 has 17 amino acids. Germline V lookup: CDR1 LNHDA, CDR2 SQIVND (reference sequence). The CDR3 DNA sequence: TGTGCCAGTAGTATCACCTATAGCGGGAGTTATTACAATGAGCAGTTCTTC. It specifies CASSITYSGSYYNEQFF.

The gene calls are TRBV11-3 and TRBJ1-1; TRBD1 might be the D (6 bases). V lost 5 bases, J lost 2 bases, and 12 bases lay in between. CDR1 and CDR2 from the germline V gene are SGHNT and YENEEA. This CDR3 is 14 amino acids long. CDR3 DNA sequence: TGTGCCAGCAGCCGACAGGACTTAAACACTGAAGCTTTCTTT. Its translation is CASSRQDLNTEAFF.

This clone was seen a handful of times. V is TRBV11-3 and J is TRBJ2-7; 7 nucleotides match TRBD1. The germline CDR1 and CDR2 sequences are SGHNT and YENEEA. CDR3 length: 15 amino acids. V shed 2 bases, J shed 2 bases, and the junction held 6 bases outside the gene matches. The CDR3 nucleotides are TGTGCCAGCAGCTTATGGCAGGGGGAGACCTACGAGCAGTACTTC. This translates into CASSLWQGETYEQYF.

This clone was counted only a few times. This chain links TRBV6-8 with TRBJ1-3; 9 nucleotides line up with TRBD1. CDR1 and CDR2 (germline): MNHGY, SAAAGT. This CDR3 has 17 residues. With 5 bases clipped from V and 0 bases from J, the junction kept 8 bases outside the gene matches. The CDR3, as DNA: TGTGCCAGCAGTCGCAGGGACAGGGCAGACTCTGGAAACACCATATATTTT. As protein: CASSRRDRADSGNTIYF.

The rearrangement joins TRBV7-2 to TRBJ1-1; no clear D. The CDR3 has 13 amino acids. Per germline, CDR1 SGHTA and CDR2 FQGNSA. Trimming removed 4 bases from V and 0 bases from J, with 6 bases in between. In DNA, the CDR3 is TGTGCCAGCAGCTCGACTTTGAACACTGAAGCTTTCTTT. This translates into CASSSTLNTEAFF.

This clone was detected ten times or more. This sequence joins TRBV9 and TRBJ2-5; no clear D. The CDR3 is 16 amino acids. CDR1 SGDLS and CDR2 YYNGEE come from the germline V gene. Trimming pared 3 bases from V and 7 bases from J, leaving 22 bases between. CDR3 in DNA: TGTGCCAGCAGCGCCTTCCGGGCGACCCACGGTGGGACCCAGTACTTC. This codes for CASSAFRATHGGTQYF.

This clone was seen a few times. V usage is TRBV11-3 and J usage is TRBJ1-5; TRBD1 matches 10 bases. The CDR3 extends over 16 amino acids. Germline V gives CDR1 SGHNT, CDR2 YENEEA. Trimming cost V 5 bases and J 5 bases; bases outside gene matches: 9. As DNA, the CDR3 is TGTGCCAGCAGCATCGGGACAGGGGACGTCTATCAGCCCCAGCATTTT. This sequence encodes CASSIGTGDVYQPQHF. Complete variable domain (other parts from reference TRBV11-3 and TRBJ1-5): EAGVVQSPRYKIIEKKQPVAFWCNPISGHNTLYWYLQNLGQGPELLIRYENEEAVDDSQLPKDRFSAERLKGVDSTLKIQPAELGDSAVYLCASSIGTGDVYQPQHFGDGTRLSIL.

The chain combines TRBV28 with TRBJ1-2; D is perhaps TRBD1 (5 bases). The CDR3 runs 15 residues. Trimming stripped 2 bases from V and 5 bases from J, with 15 bases between. Germline V lookup: CDR1 MDHEN, CDR2 SYDVKM. In DNA, the CDR3 is TGTGCCAGCAGTTTAAGAGGGGCAGGAACATATGGCTACACCTTC. Amino acids: CASSLRGAGTYGYTF.

This clone has a count of ten or more. V is TRBV11-3 and J is TRBJ1-1; TRBD1 matches 7 bases. The CDR3 runs 14 residues. The V and J ends lost 5 bases and 1 base, in that order; junction bases with no gene match: 4. Germline-derived CDR1 and CDR2 are SGHNT and YENEEA. CDR3 sequence: CASSPWTGNTEAFF. The CDR3 bases are TGTGCCAGCAGCCCGTGGACAGGGAACACTGAAGCTTTCTTT.

There are a few counts of this clone. The chain joins TRBV7-7 to TRBJ1-3; 7 bases match TRBD1. Unmatched junction bases numbered 8, after V lost 5 bases and J lost 4 bases. Per germline, CDR1 SSHAT and CDR2 FNYEAQ (reference sequence). CDR3 length: 15 residues. This CDR3 is CASSQVTGAGNTIYF. For the CDR3, the DNA is TGTGCCAGCAGCCAAGTTACAGGGGCCGGAAACACCATATATTTT.

This clone was counted many times. J is TRBJ2-7 and V is TRBV11-3; possible D gene TRBD1, 6 bases. The CDR3 covers 14 residues. Looked up from germline, CDR1 is SGHNT and CDR2 is YENEEA. Trimming left V 1 base short and J 1 base short, with 8 bases between. The DNA of the CDR3 is TGTGCCAGCAGCTTAGGCAGGGGTTCCTACGAGCAGTACTTC. As protein: CASSLGRGSYEQYF.

The chain combines TRBV6-8 with TRBJ2-5; weak D call: TRBD2 (7 bases). This CDR3 contains 15 residues. The germline gives CDR1 MNHGY, CDR2 SAAAGT. Trimming left V 6 bases short and J 2 bases short, with 16 bases between. The CDR3 region is CASRQRDTSQETQYF. The CDR3 DNA reads TGTGCCAGCAGGCAGCGGGACACGAGTCAAGAGACCCAGTACTTC.

This chain joins TRBV19 and TRBJ2-3, with 7 positions matching TRBD2. Germline V lookup: CDR1 LNHDA, CDR2 SQIVND (reference sequence). With V trimmed by 1 base and J by 0 bases, 4 bases remained unmatched. The CDR3 loop spans 16 amino acids. The CDR3: CASSIGLAVSTDTQYF. The CDR3 bases are TGTGCCAGTAGTATAGGGCTAGCGGTTAGCACAGATACGCAGTATTTT.

There are a few counts of this clone. The same CDR3 is also encoded by other DNA sequences in this sample. The rearrangement links TRBV15 to TRBJ2-7; TRBD1 matches 11 bases. Germline CDR1 LNHNV, CDR2 YYDKDF (reference sequence). The V gene end was trimmed by 3 bases and the J gene end by 2 bases; junction bases not matched to a gene: 0. This CDR3 comprises 14 residues. CDR3: CATSRDRGPYEQYF. The CDR3, as DNA: TGTGCCACCAGCAGGGACAGGGGGCCCTACGAGCAGTACTTC.

The gene calls are TRBV28 and TRBJ2-1; D perhaps matches TRBD1 (6 bases). The V gene lost 10 bases and the J gene lost 5 bases, with 21 bases spanning the gap. The CDR3 consists of 15 residues. Germline CDR1 MDHEN, CDR2 SYDVKM. The CDR3 bases are TGTGCCACTGGGCCCCCGGGGCAGGGGAACAATGAGCAGTTCTTC. Protein sequence: CATGPPGQGNNEQFF.

The chain has TRBV19 and TRBJ2-2, with D possibly being TRBD2 (5 bases). The CDR3 contains 15 residues. The V gene's germline CDR1 is LNHDA and CDR2 SQIVND (reference sequence). Between the trimmed V and J ends, which lost 5 bases and 1 base, there was a span of 11 bases. CDR3 amino acids: CASSALGLNTGELFF. As DNA, the CDR3 is TGTGCCAGTAGTGCTCTCGGACTGAACACCGGGGAGCTGTTTTTT.

The chain carries TRBV19 and TRBJ2-7, with 9 bases identical to TRBD1. The ends lost 5 bases at V and 2 bases at J; junction bases unmatched: 10. Looked up from germline, CDR1 is LNHDA and CDR2 is SQIVND (reference sequence). This CDR3 is built from 16 residues. The CDR3 spells CASSGTGPLLAYEQYF. In DNA, the CDR3 is TGTGCCAGTAGTGGGACAGGGCCATTGCTCGCCTACGAGCAGTACTTC.

This clone was picked up a small number of times. V is TRBV28 and J is TRBJ2-7; D unresolved. CDR3 length equals 13 residues. CDR1 is MDHEN, CDR2 SYDVKM, per germline. Trimming cost V 2 bases and J 3 bases, with 8 bases left between them. In DNA, the CDR3 is TGTGCCAGCAGTTTAGCCACATACTACGAGCAGTACTTC. Translation gives CASSLATYYEQYF.

CDR3 nucleotide sequence: TGCGCCAGCAGCTTGGGTCAGGGGGAAGATACGCAGTATTTT. The encoded protein is CASSLGQGEDTQYF. V and J are TRBV5-1 and TRBJ2-3; 7 bases align to TRBD1. The CDR3 is 14 residues long. Germline V gene data show CDR1 as SGHRS and CDR2 as YFSETQ. The V and J ends lost 0 bases and 5 bases, in that order; junction bases with no gene match: 3.

This clone turned up a few times. This chain joins TRBV15 and TRBJ1-3; no firm D call. Trimming took off 0 bases at V and 5 bases at J, with 20 bases between the two ends. The length of the CDR3 is 18 residues. CDR1 LNHNV and CDR2 YYDKDF come from the germline V gene (reference sequence). CDR3 nucleotides: TGTGCCACCAGCAGAGAGGCTAATGCAGAGGGTCAAAGAAACACCATATATTTT. This codes for CATSREANAEGQRNTIYF.

In this sample, this clone turned up many times. This rearrangement joins TRBV6-8 to TRBJ2-5, with D possibly being TRBD1 (5 bases). Germline CDR1 MNHGY, CDR2 SAAAGT. CDR3 length: 13 amino acids. V lost 2 bases and J lost 7, with 11 bases in between. This CDR3 reads CASSYGREGTQYF. The CDR3 DNA reads as TGTGCCAGCAGTTACGGCAGGGAAGGGACCCAGTACTTC.

This clone turned up a few times. The genes are TRBV1 and TRBJ2-3. TRBV1 is noted as a pseudogene. CDR3 length: 14 amino acids. The CDR3, as DNA: TGCGCCAGCAGCCACGGACCCTCCACAGATACGCAGTATTTT. Encoded protein: CASSHGPSTDTQYF.

Within the sample, this clone is medium-sized. V is TRBV6-8 and J is TRBJ1-2; D possibly corresponds to TRBD1 (5 bases). The CDR3 runs to 12 residues. V was shortened by 8 bases and J by 6 bases, with 13 bases between the two germline ends. CDR1 MNHGY and CDR2 SAAAGT come from the germline V gene. CDR3 region: CASAWGRDGYTF. The CDR3 bases are TGTGCCAGCGCCTGGGGCAGGGATGGCTACACCTTC.

The chain combines TRBV6-8 with TRBJ2-6; tentative D call: TRBD2 (6 bases). V was cut by 2 bases and J by 0 bases, with 14 bases left in between. Germline values: CDR1 MNHGY, CDR2 SAAAGT. The CDR3 is 18 residues long. CDR3 bases: TGTGCCAGCAGTTACGCCGTTGGGAGGACCTCTGGGGCCAACGTCCTGACTTTC. Translating gives CASSYAVGRTSGANVLTF.